These 8 T cell receptor beta chains originate from one sample sequenced in a study of cytomegalovirus exposure and HLA in healthy donors. A multiplex PCR was run with 60 Vbeta primers and 13 Jbeta primers. The method was immunoSEQ multiplex PCR; TCRdb's version includes in-frame clones alone and lacks a portion of them. Seen here are roughly 150,000 clones, approximately 88% observed once, and the top ten hold 1.5%. Sequencing used PBMCs. All receptors derive from a woman aged 18-29 years in good health and CMV-seronegative.

The chain has TRBV4-1 and TRBJ1-1; the D gene is possibly TRBD1 (5 bases). There are 14 residues in the CDR3. Trimming removed 1 base at V and 4 bases at J, with 10 bases between. The germline V gene encodes CDR1 MGHRA and CDR2 YSYEKL. The CDR3 DNA follows: TGCGCCAGCAGCCAAGCGGGGGGTGGCACTGAAGCTTTCTTT. It specifies CASSQAGGGTEAFF.

This clone was counted once. The J gene is TRBJ2-2, the V gene TRBV25-1; possibly TRBD2 for D (7 bases). The V gene lost 3 bases and the J gene lost 5 bases, with 13 bases spanning the gap. Germline CDR1 and CDR2: MGHDK and SYGVNS. The CDR3 has 15 amino acids. The DNA for the CDR3 is TGTGCCAGCAGTGAGGGGGGGGCGGATACCGGGGAGCTGTTTTTT. This sequence encodes CASSEGGADTGELFF.

V and J are TRBV19 and TRBJ1-6, with D perhaps TRBD1 (6 bases). V was trimmed by 7 bases and J by 1 base, leaving 8 bases between them. This CDR3 spans 14 amino acids. The germline V gene encodes CDR1 LNHDA and CDR2 SQIVND (reference sequence). This chain's CDR3 is CASTDRSYNSPLHF. The CDR3 region has the DNA TGTGCCAGTACGGACAGATCCTATAATTCACCCCTCCACTTT.

Only one count was recorded for this clone. The chain links TRBV7-7 to TRBJ2-5; the match to TRBD2 covers 9 bases. The CDR3 length is 15 residues. The V segment lost 3 bases and the J segment 5 bases; nucleotides outside the gene matches: 7. Germline CDR1 and CDR2: SSHAT and FNYEAQ (reference sequence). The CDR3 coding sequence is TGTGCCAGCAGCTTTGGCGGGGGGGCCGGGGAGACCCAGTACTTC. Amino acid sequence: CASSFGGGAGETQYF. Full variable domain (remainder filled in from reference TRBV7-7 and TRBJ2-5): GAGVSQSPRYKVTKRGQDVTLRCDPISSHATLYWYQQALGQGPEFLTYFNYEAQPDKSGLPSDRFSAERPEGSISTLTIQRTEQRDSAMYRCASSFGGGAGETQYFGPGTRLLVL.

The chain carries TRBV28 and TRBJ2-3, with 8 bases matching TRBD2. There are 14 residues in the CDR3. Germline V lookup: CDR1 MDHEN, CDR2 SYDVKM. The ends lost 5 bases at V and 5 bases at J; junction bases unmatched: 6. The CDR3 DNA reads as TGTGCCAGCAGTCGGGGGGGCCGGAAAGATACGCAGTATTTT. Its protein is CASSRGGRKDTQYF.

The J gene is TRBJ1-1, the V gene TRBV7-9, with D perhaps TRBD1 (5 bases). The CDR3 covers 15 residues. CDR1 is SEHNR, CDR2 FQNEAQ, per germline (reference sequence). V was trimmed by 3 bases and J by 7 bases, leaving 18 bases between them. The chain's CDR3 is CASSFIGRRENEAFF. CDR3 coding DNA: TGTGCCAGCAGCTTTATCGGTCGCAGGGAAAATGAAGCTTTCTTT.

The rearrangement uses TRBV15 and TRBJ2-2, with D possibly being TRBD2 (5 bases). Germline V gene sequence: CDR1 LNHNV, CDR2 YYDKDF (reference sequence). There are 15 residues in the CDR3. Trimming took 0 bases from V and 5 from J, leaving 10 bases between them. The CDR3 sequence: CATSREERPTGELFF. CDR3 bases: TGTGCCACCAGCAGAGAGGAGCGGCCTACCGGGGAGCTGTTTTTT.

The chain employs TRBV28 and TRBJ2-7, with 8 nucleotides matching TRBD1. Germline CDR1 MDHEN, CDR2 SYDVKM. J was trimmed by 6 bases and V by 1 base; bases with no gene match: 8. The CDR3 totals 15 residues. CDR3 bases: TGTGCCAGCAGTTTATCAGGGACAGGATATAGCGAGCAGTACTTC. Amino acids: CASSLSGTGYSEQYF.